This TCR beta chain was sequenced for a study of blood T cell repertoires in COVID-19. Study overall: PBMCs, B-cell-depleted T cells, or T cells provided the cDNA or gDNA that made up the material.

The data were produced by immunoSEQ multiplex PCR, yet TCRdb's version contains in-frame clones alone and is incomplete. The data show over 200,000 clones, roughly nine tenths seen once. Recruitment covered about two dozen US areas and drew participants whose ages spanned roughly 18 to 95 years. Participants reported their clinical history, and cohort assignment relied on those reports. Sequenced input: PBMCs or T cells enriched from blood (not recorded which). The TCR originated in a human donor in a cohort exposed to, infected with or recovered from COVID-19 (not recorded which). The donor label of this sample is uncertain.

The CDR3 sequence: CASSKRQGENEKLFF. The CDR3 DNA sequence: TGTGCCAGCAGCAAGAGACAGGGGGAAAATGAAAAACTGTTTTTT. The gene calls are TRBV7-8 and TRBJ1-4; 9 bases align to TRBD1. CDR1 is SGHVS and CDR2 is FQNEAQ in the germline V gene. The CDR3 sequence is 15 residues long. J gave up 5 bases and V 5 bases, and 6 bases lay outside the gene matches.